A selection of T cell receptor beta chains follows, all from one sample in a study of CD8+ T cells in alopecia areata. Profiled with immunoSEQ multiplex PCR; TCRdb holds only in-frame clones, not every one. The sample yields about 300,000 clones, 58% seen once. The source material was CD4+ T cells sorted from blood, sampled at week 24, from a patient treated with tofacitinib. All receptors derive from a human donor with alopecia areata. The CDR3 runs from the conserved cysteine through the conserved F or W. Fields, in order: V gene, D gene, clone size, J gene, CDR3 DNA, CDR3 protein. The D gene is left open where the match is weak. A row's size may be missing; if present it is once, few, many or a size class.

TRBV29-1	NA	few	TRBJ1-1	TGCAGCGTTGAGAGGGCCATGAACACTGAAGCTTTCTTT	CSVERAMNTEAFF
TRBV7-2	NA	NA	TRBJ1-6	TGTGCCAGCAGCTTAGATGGGCCCCCCGGTCCACCCCTCCACTTT	CASSLDGPPGPPLHF
TRBV9	TRBD2	NA	TRBJ2-1	TGTGCCAGCAGCGTAGGGACTAGTCACAATGAGCAGTTCTTC	CASSVGTSHNEQFF
TRBV7-6	NA	NA	TRBJ2-7	TGTGCCAGCAGCTTAGCGCGGGGGCCTCACTACGAGCAGTACTTC	CASSLARGPHYEQYF
TRBV21-1	NA	NA	TRBJ2-1	TGTGCCAGCACCCCGAGGGAGCCGAGCTCCTACAATGAGCAGTTCTTC	CASTPREPSSYNEQFF
TRBV30	NA	NA	TRBJ2-5	TGTGCCTGGAGTTTTGGCCAAGAGACCCAGTACTTC	CAWSFGQETQYF
TRBV2	NA	NA	TRBJ1-5	TGTGCCAGCAGTTACGATCAGCCCCAGCATTTT	CASSYDQPQHF
TRBV10-3	TRBD1	NA	TRBJ2-6	TGTGCCATCAAGGGAAGAACAGGGGCCGCCGCAACTGGGGCCAACGTCCTGACTTTC	CAIKGRTGAAATGANVLTF
TRBV30	NA	NA	TRBJ2-3	TGTGCCTGGAGTGCCACAGATACGCAGTATTTT	CAWSATDTQYF
TRBV6-5	NA	NA	TRBJ1-2	TGTGCCAGCAGTCTACAGGGCTATGGCTACACCTTC	CASSLQGYGYTF
TRBV6-5	NA	NA	TRBJ2-7	TGTGCCAGCAGTCCAGATAGGTCCTACGAGCAGTACTTC	CASSPDRSYEQYF
TRBV15	NA	few	TRBJ1-1	TGTGCCACCAGCAGAGACGACCTCTCGGTTACTGAAGCTTTCTTT	CATSRDDLSVTEAFF
TRBV4-1	NA	NA	TRBJ1-4	TGCGCCAGCAGCCAAGTTGCACGGACAGATGAAAAACTGTTTTTT	CASSQVARTDEKLFF
TRBV5-1	NA	NA	TRBJ1-2	TGCGCCAGCAGCTTGGAGTATGACTATGGCTACACCTTC	CASSLEYDYGYTF
TRBV25-1	NA	NA	TRBJ2-2	TGTGCCAGCAGGGCGGGGTCGGGGAGTTCGAACACCGGGGAGCTGTTTTTT	CASRAGSGSSNTGELFF
TRBV28	NA	NA	TRBJ1-1	TGTGCCAGCAGTCCCGAAGGTCCGGTGGACACTGAAGCTTTCTTT	CASSPEGPVDTEAFF
TRBV11-1	NA	NA	TRBJ2-5	TGTGCCAGCAGCTCCTCATCTGAGACCCAGTACTTC	CASSSSSETQYF
TRBV7-2	NA	once	TRBJ2-7	TGTGCCAGCAGCCCCGGGACCCTCCGGTACGAGCAGTACTTC	CASSPGTLRYEQYF
TRBV7-9	TRBD2	once	TRBJ2-7	TGTGCCAGCAGCTTAGTAGGAGCGGGGGAGAGCTCCTACGAGCAGTACTTC	CASSLVGAGESSYEQYF
TRBV5-4	NA	NA	TRBJ2-3	TGTGCCAGCAGTCAGCCCGACACAGATACGCAGTATTTT	CASSQPDTDTQYF
TRBV29-1	TRBD2	few	TRBJ2-3	TGCAGCGTTGAGAAGAGGTTGTCTAGCGGGGGCACAGATACGCAGTATTTT	CSVEKRLSSGGTDTQYF
TRBV25-1	NA	NA	TRBJ2-1	TGTGCCAGCAGTGAAGCCCCCGGCCGGTACAATGAGCAGTTCTTC	CASSEAPGRYNEQFF
TRBV29-1	NA	NA	TRBJ1-1	TGCAGCGTCTTTCGGGCAGCTCTAATGAACACTGAAGCTTTCTTT	CSVFRAALMNTEAFF
TRBV9	NA	NA	TRBJ2-1	TGTGCCAGCAGCGTAGGGGGGGAGAGCTCCTACAATGAGCAGTTCTTC	CASSVGGESSYNEQFF
TRBV2	TRBD1	few	TRBJ1-4	TGTGCCAGCAGTGAGAGTTTGGGACAGGGTGAAAAACTGTTTTTT	CASSESLGQGEKLFF
TRBV5-1	NA	NA	TRBJ2-1	TGCGCCAGCAGCTCACGCGACAACTACAATGAGCAGTTCTTC	CASSSRDNYNEQFF
TRBV11-2	TRBD1	NA	TRBJ1-1	TGTGCCAGCAGCCCAGGGACAGGGAACACTGAAGCTTTCTTT	CASSPGTGNTEAFF
TRBV16	NA	few	TRBJ1-1	TGTGCCAGCAGCCTGCGACAGGATGACACGGCTTTCTTT	CASSLRQDDTAFF
TRBV30	TRBD1	NA	TRBJ1-5	TGTGCCTGGAGTTCAAAAGAACAGGGGCGACAGCCCCAGCATTTT	CAWSSKEQGRQPQHF
TRBV18	NA	NA	TRBJ2-5	TGTGCCAGCTCACCCCCGTACCAAGAGACCCAGTACTTC	CASSPPYQETQYF
TRBV6-4	TRBD2	NA	TRBJ2-7	TGTGCCAGCAGTGACTCCCCAGCGCTAGCGGGGGGGCCCCACGAGCAGTACTTC	CASSDSPALAGGPHEQYF
TRBV14	TRBD2	once	TRBJ2-7	TGTGCCAGCAGCCAAGCGGCGGGGGGCACCTACGAGCAGTACTTC	CASSQAAGGTYEQYF
TRBV5-1	NA	once	TRBJ2-2	TGCGCCAGCAGCTTGGGACCGAGACCCAGGGGAACCGGGGAGCTGTTTTTT	CASSLGPRPRGTGELFF
TRBV29-1	NA	few	TRBJ2-6	TGCAGCGTTGAGATACAGGAGAGCTCTGGGGCCAACGTCCTGACTTTC	CSVEIQESSGANVLTF
TRBV7-9	NA	few	TRBJ2-5	TGTGCCAGCAGCCCCACCGGGACTTCAAAAGAGACCCAGTACTTC	CASSPTGTSKETQYF
TRBV7-9	TRBD1	NA	TRBJ2-5	TGTGCCAGCAGCCATAAGGGACAGGGGGAAGAGACCCAGTACTTC	CASSHKGQGEETQYF
TRBV2	NA	NA	TRBJ2-5	TGTGCCAGCACGGTGCGAGGAGAGACCCAGTACTTC	CASTVRGETQYF
TRBV6-5	TRBD1	NA	TRBJ2-5	TGTGCCAGCACCGCACAGGGGGAGACCCAGTACTTC	CASTAQGETQYF
TRBV18	NA	NA	TRBJ2-5	TGTGCCAGCTCACCGACGGAGCAAGAGACCCAGTACTTC	CASSPTEQETQYF
TRBV14	TRBD1	NA	TRBJ1-5	TGTGCCAGCAGCCGGGACAGCTATCAGCCCCAGCATTTT	CASSRDSYQPQHF
TRBV7-9	NA	NA	TRBJ2-7	TGTGCCAGCAGCTTAGTTAGGGCAGGACGGTACGAGCAGTACTTC	CASSLVRAGRYEQYF
TRBV7-2	NA	few	TRBJ1-3	TGTGCCAGCAGAGGCAGGAACTCTGGAAACACCATATATTTT	CASRGRNSGNTIYF
TRBV30	TRBD2	NA	TRBJ2-3	TGTGCCTGGAATAGCGGGGGCACAGATACGCAGTATTTT	CAWNSGGTDTQYF
TRBV4-2	NA	NA	TRBJ2-7	TGTGCCAGCAGCCAGGGCCCAGACGGGACTGTGCAGTACTTC	CASSQGPDGTVQYF